These 17 T cell receptor beta chains came from one sample sequenced in a study of blood T cell repertoires in COVID-19. The method was immunoSEQ multiplex PCR; TCRdb's version includes in-frame clones alone and lacks a portion of them. The table includes over 90,000 clones, about 90% detected once. The sample was peripheral blood. The origin of the receptors is a man aged 45-65 years in a cohort sampled during active COVID-19.

The genes are TRBV5-4 and TRBJ2-7, with a weak D call TRBD1 (5 bases). The length of the CDR3 is 15 residues. Deletions cut 0 bases from V and 4 bases from J, with 14 bases between. CDR1 is SGHNT and CDR2 is YYREEE in the germline V gene (reference sequence). CDR3 loop: CASSLGGAAAYEQYF. In DNA, the CDR3 is TGTGCCAGCAGCTTGGGTGGGGCTGCGGCTTACGAGCAGTACTTC.

The chain employs TRBV28 and TRBJ1-2; TRBD1 might be the D (6 bases). Germline CDR1 and CDR2: MDHEN and SYDVKM. Trimming took off 6 bases at V and 1 base at J, with 15 bases between the two ends. CDR3 length: 15 residues. In DNA form, the CDR3 reads TGTGCCAGCAGCCCCGACAGGCCGAATAACTATGGCTACACCTTC. Translating it yields CASSPDRPNNYGYTF.

This clone has only one observation. The chain combines TRBV6-2 or TRBV6-3 with TRBJ2-5; D perhaps matches TRBD2 (7 bases). Germline V CDR1 and CDR2: MNHEY, SVGEGT. V was cut by 6 bases and J by 2 bases, with 16 bases left in between. This CDR3 is 15 amino acids long. The CDR3 region has the DNA TGTGCCAGCAGCCGCCGGGGGGCCCTGCAAGAGACCCAGTACTTC. It encodes CASSRRGALQETQYF.

The rearrangement uses TRBV27 and TRBJ1-5; D gene ambiguous. This CDR3 contains 13 residues. Trimming removed 4 bases at V and 1 base at J, with 5 bases between. Germline lookup yields CDR1 MNHEY and CDR2 SMNVEV (reference sequence). CDR3 protein: CASSWSSNQPQHF. The CDR3 DNA reads as TGTGCCAGCAGTTGGAGCAGCAATCAGCCCCAGCATTTT.

V gene TRBV15 combines with J gene TRBJ2-1; 9 bases line up with TRBD1. Germline CDR1 LNHNV, CDR2 YYDKDF (reference sequence). With 6 bases clipped from V and 3 bases from J, the junction kept 6 bases outside the gene matches. CDR3 length: 15 residues. The CDR3 sequence is CATRGRDRDYNEQFF. In DNA form, the CDR3 reads TGTGCCACCAGAGGGCGGGACAGGGACTACAATGAGCAGTTCTTC.

This clone was observed a single time. The V gene is TRBV7-9, the J gene TRBJ2-1; 11 bases are shared with TRBD1. This CDR3 contains 17 residues. Germline CDR1 reads SEHNR; CDR2 reads FQNEAQ (reference sequence). V lost 1 base to trimming and J lost 3 bases; unmatched junction nucleotides: 5. The DNA of the CDR3 is TGTGCCAGCAGCTTAGGGGACAGGGGGGTGAACTACAATGAGCAGTTCTTC. Amino acid sequence: CASSLGDRGVNYNEQFF.

The chain carries TRBV2 and TRBJ1-1, with D tentatively TRBD1 (5 bases). V gave up 6 bases and J gave up 4 bases, with 12 bases separating them. The CDR3 is made up of 13 amino acids. CDR1 and CDR2 (germline): SNHLY, FYNNEI. The chain's CDR3 is CASSPDRSTEAFF. The CDR3 DNA reads TGTGCCAGCAGCCCCGACAGAAGCACTGAAGCTTTCTTT.

This rearrangement joins TRBV7-6 to TRBJ2-5; 11 bases align to TRBD2. Losses at the gene ends were 0 bases for V and 6 bases for J; bases not matched to a gene: 9. Germline V gives CDR1 SGHVS, CDR2 FNYEAQ. The CDR3 sequence is 17 residues long. CDR3 sequence (DNA): TGTGCCAGCAGCTTAGCGAGTAGCGGGGGGGCGTTGAAGACCCAGTACTTC. Encoded protein: CASSLASSGGALKTQYF.

The chain recombines TRBV14 with TRBJ1-3; a weak D match, TRBD1 (5 bases). This CDR3 is built from 14 residues. Trimming left V 3 bases short and J 8 bases short, with 14 bases between. Germline lookup yields CDR1 SGHDN and CDR2 FVKESK. CDR3 protein: CASSQARSGDTIYF. CDR3 coding DNA: TGTGCCAGCAGCCAGGCCCGGTCGGGGGACACCATATATTTT.

This clone showed up just a few times. This sequence joins TRBV10-3 and TRBJ2-1; 7 bases are shared with TRBD1. The V segment lost 6 bases and the J segment 7 bases; nucleotides outside the gene matches: 9. The CDR3 contains 14 residues. CDR1 is ENHRY and CDR2 is SYGVKD in the germline V gene. CDR3 DNA sequence: TGTGCCATCAGCGGAGACAGGGATGTGAATGAGCAGTTCTTC. Translation gives CAISGDRDVNEQFF.

The rearrangement uses TRBV11-3 and TRBJ1-2; maybe TRBD1 (6 bases). The CDR3 loop spans 14 amino acids. V lost 5 bases, J lost 1 base, and 11 bases lay in between. CDR1 is SGHNT, CDR2 YENEEA, per germline. The CDR3 DNA reads TGTGCCAGCAGCAAAGGGACAATTAACTATGGCTACACCTTC. Amino acids: CASSKGTINYGYTF.

The chain is built from TRBV5-6 and TRBJ1-4; the match to TRBD1 covers 12 bases. Trimming removed 2 bases from V and 0 bases from J; junction bases left unmatched: 5. The CDR3 sequence is 18 residues long. The germline CDR1 and CDR2 sequences are SGHDT and YYEEEE. CDR3 nucleotides: TGTGCCAGCAGCTTTGGGACAGGGGGCTTGTCAACTAATGAAAAACTGTTTTTT. Protein: CASSFGTGGLSTNEKLFF.

The chain uses TRBV29-1 and TRBJ2-5; D unresolved. V was shortened by 7 bases and J by 4 bases, with 10 bases between the two germline ends. The length of the CDR3 is 11 residues. The germline CDR1 and CDR2 sequences are SQVTM and ANQGSEA. The DNA for the CDR3 is TGCAGCGCAAAAACGGGAGAGACCCAGTACTTC. Amino acids: CSAKTGETQYF.

The V gene is TRBV6-5, the J gene TRBJ1-1; D possibly corresponds to TRBD1 (5 bases). Trimming took off 2 bases at V and 3 bases at J, with 10 bases between the two ends. Germline CDR1 is MNHEY and CDR2 is SVGAGI. There are 14 residues in the CDR3. The CDR3 DNA is TGTGCCAGCAGTTACCAGGGTTTGGACACTGAAGCTTTCTTT. It yields the protein CASSYQGLDTEAFF.

This chain uses TRBV4-2 with TRBJ2-3; TRBD2 agrees at 7 bases. Trimming at V came to 6 bases and at J to 2 bases, leaving 5 bases not matched to a gene. Germline assignment: CDR1 LGHNA and CDR2 YNFKEQ. This CDR3 spans 14 amino acids. The CDR3 sequence is CASRQSGNTDTQYF. The CDR3 DNA is TGTGCCAGCAGACAAAGCGGGAACACAGATACGCAGTATTTT.

V is TRBV3-1 (or the pseudogene TRBV3-2) and J is TRBJ1-5; a possible D gene is TRBD1 (6 bases). Germline CDR1 LGHDT, CDR2 YNNKEL (reference sequence). This CDR3 has 15 residues. Trimming stripped 1 base from V and 3 bases from J, with 10 bases between. The CDR3 sequence is CASSQVSGDNQPQHF. As DNA, the CDR3 is TGTGCCAGCAGCCAAGTGTCAGGGGACAATCAGCCCCAGCATTTT.

The V and J genes are TRBV5-5 and TRBJ2-5, with a tentative D call TRBD2 (6 bases). V was trimmed by 4 bases and J by 4 bases, leaving 11 bases between them. This CDR3 is 13 amino acids long. Germline CDR1 is SGHKS and CDR2 is YYEKEE (reference sequence). The CDR3 DNA reads TGTGCCAGCAGCCGAAACGGGGGAGAGACCCAGTACTTC. Its protein is CASSRNGGETQYF.